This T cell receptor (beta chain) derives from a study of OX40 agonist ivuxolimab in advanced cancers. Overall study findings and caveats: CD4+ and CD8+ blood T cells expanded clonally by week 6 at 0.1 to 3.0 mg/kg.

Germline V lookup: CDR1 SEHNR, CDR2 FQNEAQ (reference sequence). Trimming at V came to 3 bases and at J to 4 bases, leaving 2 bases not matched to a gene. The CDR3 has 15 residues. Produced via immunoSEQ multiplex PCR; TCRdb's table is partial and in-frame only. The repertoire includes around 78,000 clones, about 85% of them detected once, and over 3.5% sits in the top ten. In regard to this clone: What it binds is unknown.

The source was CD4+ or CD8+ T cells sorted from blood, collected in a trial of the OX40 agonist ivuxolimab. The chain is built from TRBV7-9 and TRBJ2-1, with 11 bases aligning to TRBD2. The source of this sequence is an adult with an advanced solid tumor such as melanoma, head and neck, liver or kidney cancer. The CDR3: CASSLTSGKYNEQFF. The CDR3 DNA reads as TGTGCCAGCAGCTTGACTAGCGGGAAATACAATGAGCAGTTCTTC. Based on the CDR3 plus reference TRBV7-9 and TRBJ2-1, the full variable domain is DTGVSQNPRHKITKRGQNVTFRCDPISEHNRLYWYRQTLGQGPEFLTYFQNEAQLEKSRLLSDRFSAERPKGSFSTLEIQRTEQGDSAMYLCASSLTSGKYNEQFFGPGTRLTVL.